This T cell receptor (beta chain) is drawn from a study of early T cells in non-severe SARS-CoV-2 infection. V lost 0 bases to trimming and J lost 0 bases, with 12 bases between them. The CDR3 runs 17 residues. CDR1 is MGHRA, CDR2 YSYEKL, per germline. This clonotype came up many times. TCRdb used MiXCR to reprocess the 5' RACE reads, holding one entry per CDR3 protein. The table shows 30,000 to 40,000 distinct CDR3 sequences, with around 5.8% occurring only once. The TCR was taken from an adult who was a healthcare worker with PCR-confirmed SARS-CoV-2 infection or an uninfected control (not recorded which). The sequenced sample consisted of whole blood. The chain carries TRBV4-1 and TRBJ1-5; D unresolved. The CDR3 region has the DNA TGCGCCAGCAGCCAAGATCCGGGTAGCTATAGCAATCAGCCCCAGCATTTT. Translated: CASSQDPGSYSNQPQHF.